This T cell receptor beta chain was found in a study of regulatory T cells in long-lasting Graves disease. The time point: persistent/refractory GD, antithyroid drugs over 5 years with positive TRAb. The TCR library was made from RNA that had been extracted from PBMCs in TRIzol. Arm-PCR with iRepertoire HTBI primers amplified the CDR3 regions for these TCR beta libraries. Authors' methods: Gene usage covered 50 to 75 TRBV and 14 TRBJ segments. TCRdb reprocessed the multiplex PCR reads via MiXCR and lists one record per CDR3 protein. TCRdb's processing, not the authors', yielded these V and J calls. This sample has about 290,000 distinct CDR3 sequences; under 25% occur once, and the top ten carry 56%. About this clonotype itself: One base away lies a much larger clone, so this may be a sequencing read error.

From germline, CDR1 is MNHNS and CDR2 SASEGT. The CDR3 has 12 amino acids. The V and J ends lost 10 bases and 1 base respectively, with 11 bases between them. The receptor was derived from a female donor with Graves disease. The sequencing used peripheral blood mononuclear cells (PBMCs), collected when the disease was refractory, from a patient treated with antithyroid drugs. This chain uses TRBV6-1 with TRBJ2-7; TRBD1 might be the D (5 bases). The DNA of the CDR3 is TGTGCCACTACGACAGCTTCCTACGAGCAGTACTTC. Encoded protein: CATTTASYEQYF.